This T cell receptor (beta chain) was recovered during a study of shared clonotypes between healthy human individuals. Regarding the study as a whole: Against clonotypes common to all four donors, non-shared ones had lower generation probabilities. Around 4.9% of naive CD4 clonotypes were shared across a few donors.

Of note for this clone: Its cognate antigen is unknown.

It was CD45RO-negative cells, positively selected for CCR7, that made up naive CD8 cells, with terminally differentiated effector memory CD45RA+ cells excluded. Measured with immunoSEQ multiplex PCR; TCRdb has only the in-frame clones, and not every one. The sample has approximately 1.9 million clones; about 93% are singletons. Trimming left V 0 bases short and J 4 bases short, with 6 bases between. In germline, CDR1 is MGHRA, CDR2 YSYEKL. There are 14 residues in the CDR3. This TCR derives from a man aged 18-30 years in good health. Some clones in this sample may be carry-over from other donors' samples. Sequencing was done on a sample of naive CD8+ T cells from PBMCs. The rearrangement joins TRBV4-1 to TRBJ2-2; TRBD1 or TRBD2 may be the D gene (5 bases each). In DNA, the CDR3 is TGCGCCAGCAGCCAAGAGAGGGGCACCGGGGAGCTGTTTTTT. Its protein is CASSQERGTGELFF.